Only one count was recorded for the clone carrying this T cell receptor beta chain. CDR3 size: 16 residues. Trimming took 3 bases from V and 5 from J; bases not matched to a gene: 8. Germline V gene lookup returns CDR1 LNHDA and CDR2 SQIVND (reference sequence). Authors' methods: Amplifying reference gene primers gave estimates of nucleated cell counts. Clones were sequenced by immunoSEQ multiplex PCR, and TCRdb holds only the in-frame ones, with some missing. V, J and clone size are taken as reported in that table, and D and trimming were inferred from the DNA itself. The sample records 95,000 to 100,000 clones, 75% to 90% being singletons. This entry is derived from a study of blood T cell repertoires in COVID-19. Study information: The samples span acute and convalescent COVID-19 from the United States, Italy and Spain. T cells, B-cell-depleted T cells, or PBMCs provided the cDNA or gDNA that served as material.

Sequenced: peripheral blood. The receptor's source is a woman between 70 and 85 years old with active or convalescent COVID-19. The V and J genes are TRBV19 and TRBJ2-2; 8 nucleotides agree with TRBD2. The CDR3 DNA reads TGTGCCAGTAGTATCGTTTGGCCTAGCGGGACCGGGGAGCTGTTTTTT. Protein sequence: CASSIVWPSGTGELFF.